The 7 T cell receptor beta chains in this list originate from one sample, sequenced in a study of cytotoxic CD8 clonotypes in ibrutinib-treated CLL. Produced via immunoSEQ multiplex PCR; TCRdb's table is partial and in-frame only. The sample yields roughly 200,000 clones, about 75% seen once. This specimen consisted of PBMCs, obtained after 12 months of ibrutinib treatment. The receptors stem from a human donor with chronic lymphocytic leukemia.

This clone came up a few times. Here the CDR3 reads CAWSRQGGNQPQHF. CDR3 DNA: TGTGCCTGGAGTAGGCAGGGGGGAAATCAGCCCCAGCATTTT. The chain has TRBV30 and TRBJ1-5; the match to TRBD1 covers 7 bases. Germline V gene sequence: CDR1 GTSNPN, CDR2 SVGIG (reference sequence). This CDR3 is 14 amino acids long. The J segment lost 4 bases and the V segment lost 2 bases, leaving 5 bases of the junction unmatched.

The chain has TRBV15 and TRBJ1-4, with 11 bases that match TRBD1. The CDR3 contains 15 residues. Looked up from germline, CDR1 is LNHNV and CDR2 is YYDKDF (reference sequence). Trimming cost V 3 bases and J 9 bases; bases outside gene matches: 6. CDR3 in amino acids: CATSRGGTGGQKLFF. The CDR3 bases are TGTGCCACCAGCAGGGGCGGGACAGGGGGGCAAAAACTGTTTTTT. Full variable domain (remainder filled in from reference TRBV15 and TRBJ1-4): DAMVIQNPRYQVTQFGKPVTLSCSQTLNHNVMYWYQQKSSQAPKLLFHYYDKDFNNEADTPDNFQSRRPNTSFCFLDIRSPGLGDTAMYLCATSRGGTGGQKLFFGSGTQLSVL.

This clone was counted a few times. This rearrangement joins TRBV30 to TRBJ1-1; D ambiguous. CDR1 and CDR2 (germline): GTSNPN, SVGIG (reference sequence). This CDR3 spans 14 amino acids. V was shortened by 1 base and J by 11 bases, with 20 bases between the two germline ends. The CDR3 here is CAWSAHSPPQGAFF. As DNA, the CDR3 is TGTGCCTGGAGTGCACACAGTCCCCCCCAAGGGGCTTTCTTT.

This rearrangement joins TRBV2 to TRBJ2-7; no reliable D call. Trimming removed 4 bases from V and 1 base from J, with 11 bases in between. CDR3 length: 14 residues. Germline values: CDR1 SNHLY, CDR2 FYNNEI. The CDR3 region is CASSASYMSYEQYF. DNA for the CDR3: TGTGCCAGCAGTGCGTCGTATATGTCCTACGAGCAGTACTTC.

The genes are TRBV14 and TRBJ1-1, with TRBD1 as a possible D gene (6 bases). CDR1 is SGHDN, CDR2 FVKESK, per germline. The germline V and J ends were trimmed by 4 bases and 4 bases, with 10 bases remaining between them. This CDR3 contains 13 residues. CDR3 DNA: TGTGCCAGCAGCCGAACCAGGGGCACTGAAGCTTTCTTT. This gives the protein CASSRTRGTEAFF.

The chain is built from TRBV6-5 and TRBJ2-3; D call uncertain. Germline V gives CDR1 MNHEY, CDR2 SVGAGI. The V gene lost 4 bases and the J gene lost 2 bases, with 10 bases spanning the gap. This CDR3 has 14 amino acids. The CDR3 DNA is TGTGCCAGCAGTTCCGACGGAACCACAGATACGCAGTATTTT. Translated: CASSSDGTTDTQYF.

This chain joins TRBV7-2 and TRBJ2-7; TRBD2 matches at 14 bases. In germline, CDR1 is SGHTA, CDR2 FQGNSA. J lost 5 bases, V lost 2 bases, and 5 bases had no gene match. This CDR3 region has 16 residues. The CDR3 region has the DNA TGTGCCAGCAGCTTACCTGGACTAGCGGGAGGCCACGAGCAGTACTTC. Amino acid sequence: CASSLPGLAGGHEQYF.